This T cell receptor beta chain was sequenced during a study of PD-1 blockade in classical Hodgkin lymphoma (TCRdb year 2020). General notes on the study: Nivolumab dosing was 3 mg/kg intravenously every 2 weeks, continuing until either disease progression or unacceptable toxicity. The study used TCR beta sequencing and CyTOF to define a peripheral blood immune signature of response to PD-1 blockade in classical Hodgkin lymphoma. What the research found in general, with its limitations: The study covered only a single clinical trial cohort, and the causes of the repertoire differences, possibly disease activity or prior therapy, were still not defined. A significant rise by C4D1 was seen in CD4+ but not CD8+ TCR diversity (p=0.0027 vs p=0.16), with the rise being most apparent in complete responders (p=0.02). Lower diversity was seen in patients whose nivolumab began less than 1 year after ASCT, and these patients were left out of later analyses so that immune reconstitution would not confound the results. Newly diagnosed patients were reported to have lower baseline TCR diversity than healthy donors, and relapsed/refractory patients were reported to have lower baseline TCR diversity still. Baseline diversity similar to that of newly diagnosed patients was observed in trial patients achieving complete response, whereas significantly lower diversity was observed in partial responders and progressors.

The Qiagen DNeasy kit was used to extract genomic DNA from unsorted PBMCs and from the negatively selected CD4+ and CD8+ fractions. TCR beta CDR3 regions were amplified by immunoSEQ multiplex PCR using primers annealing to V and J segments. Amplification bias was minimized using a synthetic immune receptor repertoire, and residual bias was removed computationally after sequencing. The paper's processing steps were these. Repertoire diversity was quantified as the Shannon entropy index using custom Python scripts. The unsorted, CD4+ and CD8+ repertoires were each analyzed separately, with the exception of combined analyses, where CD4+ and CD8+ sequences were merged in silico. Clonal expansion was defined as at least a 2-fold frequency increase after treatment relative to C1D1, with a pseudocount of 0.5 for undetected baseline clones. Clones with 0 or 1 copy at C1D1 were defined as singleton clones, while clones with 2 or more copies were defined as non-singleton clones. Clones expanded in unsorted samples were annotated as CD4+, CD8+ or unknown by matching protein sequences in sorted samples from the same patient. Wilcoxon tests on paired samples were used to test changes in diversity from C1D1 to C4D1. Entries here come from immuneACCESS through TCRdb and include only in-frame sequences with V and J called. Some clones fail to appear in such tables; in the studies checked, an unresolved V gene covers under half of the shortfall, and the cause of the remainder is unknown. D and trimming were read from the DNA, whereas the V and J calls and clone size are those reported in that table. The sample has tens of thousands of clones on record, roughly nine tenths of them singletons. The leading ten clones occupy approximately 22% of the sample.

This clone has a single count. Its cognate antigen has yet to be identified. Base-call qualities are not available, and no considerably larger clone is one nucleotide away. According to the study, the label for this sample's time point signals: cycle 1 day 1 (C1D1), immediately before nivolumab initiation. All trial patients had relapsed after autologous stem cell transplantation, with cohorts A, B and C differing in prior brentuximab vedotin exposure. The trial cohort comprised more than 55 patients with relapsed/refractory classical Hodgkin lymphoma whose best overall responses were complete response, partial response or progressive disease. Single-agent nivolumab was administered to trial patients in the multi-cohort phase II CheckMate 205 trial. An independent review committee assessed best overall response using the 2007 International Working Group response criteria. Trial PBMCs were obtained immediately prior to nivolumab initiation (C1D1) and on therapy at cycle 2 day 1 and cycle 4 day 1. Peripheral blood was collected in 8 mL Vacutainer Cell Preparation Tubes, from which PBMCs were isolated by centrifugation and then cryopreserved.

CDR1 is given as GTSNPN and CDR2 as SVGIG, both from the germline V gene (reference sequence). Trimming costs V 0 bases and J 0 bases, and their ends lie 4 bases apart. Spanning cysteine to phenylalanine, the CDR3 consists of 13 amino acids. Left in the record is the CDR3 DNA by itself, 39 bases read in frame from the first base. The sequences come from peripheral blood mononuclear cells (PBMCs), collected at baseline. This receptor chain uses TRBV30 and TRBJ2-3; the D gene identity is not certain. The receptor comes from a human donor with classical Hodgkin lymphoma. In nucleotide form, the sequence is TGTGCCTGGAGTGTATCCAGCACAGATACGCAGTATTTT. The resulting protein is CAWSVSSTDTQYF.